This T cell receptor beta chain was retrieved from a study of blood T cell repertoires in COVID-19 (dated by TCRdb to the early 2020s). Looking at the study overall: The collaborator samples originated in the United States, Italy and Spain and spanned the acute and convalescent phases of COVID-19. Subjects who had been exposed to COVID-19, were actively infected with it, or had recovered from it provided the deeply sampled blood TCRbeta repertoires that made up the dataset. Samples came from the ongoing ImmuneRACE study (first 160 participants) plus 1,254 subjects from 6 global collaborators. The prospective study material was composed of cDNA or gDNA derived from T cells, B-cell-depleted T cells, or PBMCs. The repertoires were released in a freely available public database meant as a resource for research on the immune response to SARS-CoV-2. HLA class I and class II types, where available, came from metadata supplied by the sample provider rather than from assay-based typing. The sample metadata nearly always contained a de-identified subject ID, COVID-19 status, age in years and sex. Findings and caveats that apply to the study as a whole: Clinical and demographic metadata were provided uncurated, with the amount varying by source and participant.

About this clone: It lacks a known antigen. Nothing much larger sits one base from this clone, and base qualities are not available.

TCRbeta CDR3 regions were amplified from genomic DNA by means of the immunoSEQ Assay, a bias-controlled multiplex PCR. The original methods were these. Nucleated cell counts per sample were estimated from amplification of reference gene primers within the assay. To quantify the absolute abundance of each unique TCRbeta CDR3 rearrangement, sequence reads were collapsed and filtered. For each sample, productive Simpson clonality was calculated as the square root of Simpson's diversity index across productive rearrangements. In TCRdb, the immuneACCESS table is reduced to in-frame sequences with V and J assigned. These tables do not hold every clone; where another copy was compared, an unresolved V gene accounts for under half, and the others remain unexplained. The DNA gave D and trimming, while V, J and clone size come from that table. Within this sample are some 72,000 clones, with over 80% of them counted one time only. The ten largest clones take up around 13% of the sample.

Taken from the germline V gene, the CDR1 and CDR2 loops are SNHLY and FYNNEI. V sheds 6 bases and J sheds 4 bases, leaving 22 bases between their ends. The CDR3 spans 17 residues, from the cysteine through the phenylalanine. This entry keeps only the CDR3 DNA: 51 bases, framed from base 1. One collaborating source in Seattle enrolled patients during active infection and followed them longitudinally through the course of disease. Each collaborating institution followed its own protocols to collect whole blood in K2EDTA tubes. For TCRbeta analysis, collaborator samples were shipped as frozen whole blood, as isolated PBMCs, or as DNA extracted from either sample type.

This chain joins TRBV2 to TRBJ1-3; the D gene is not confidently resolved. The sample comprised peripheral blood. This sequence was found in a man aged 50 or older with COVID-19, enrolled during active disease. The nucleotides are TGTGCCAGCAGCCAAATCCTTAGACTGCCCCGAGGAAACACCATATATTTT. Its product reads: CASSQILRLPRGNTIYF.